Listed below are T cell receptor beta chains from one sample, sequenced in a study of human T cells and chemical hapten exposure. Each CDR3 protein gets one entry after TCRdb re-called the RACE reads with MiXCR. Here the sample spans about 360,000 distinct CDR3 sequences, approximately 5.1% being singletons. Sample: whole blood, taken in connection with sensitization to the hapten diphenylcyclopropenone (DPC). The receptor set was obtained from a woman aged 45-59 years with alopecia areata. Some clones in this sample may be carry-over from other donors' samples. Each CDR3 is given with its conserved first and last residue. D genes are given only for firm matches. A clone size is listed for some rows: how often the clone was seen (once, few, many), or a class if it is expanded.

v_call,clone_size,d_call,cdr3_length,j_call,cdr3_aa,cdr3_nt
TRBV5-6,few,.,15,TRBJ2-5,CASSLRHQLQETQYF,TGTGCCAGCAGCTTGCGTCATCAACTCCAAGAGACCCAGTACTTC
TRBV11-3,few,TRBD2,14,TRBJ2-3,CASRGLAVTDTQYF,TGTGCCAGCAGGGGACTAGCGGTCACAGATACGCAGTATTTT
TRBV12-3/TRBV12-4,many,.,14,TRBJ1-2,CASSVTDLPYGYTF,TGTGCCAGCAGTGTGACAGACCTGCCCTATGGCTACACCTTC
TRBV7-9,few,.,12,TRBJ2-7,CASSLGNMDCNF,TGTGCCAGCAGCTTGGGCAATATGGATTGTAACTTC
TRBV14,many,.,12,TRBJ2-7,CASSLDPYEQYF,TGTGCCAGCAGCCTTGATCCTTACGAGCAGTACTTC
TRBV9,many,.,14,TRBJ1-5,CASSVDSRNQPQHF,TGTGCCAGCAGCGTTGACAGCCGCAATCAGCCCCAGCATTTT
TRBV28,many,TRBD1,16,TRBJ2-7,CASSPPRDRGFLEQYF,TGTGCCAGCAGCCCGCCCCGGGACAGGGGGTTCCTGGAGCAGTACTTC
TRBV12-3/TRBV12-4,few,TRBD1,14,TRBJ2-2,CASSARQGNGELFF,TGTGCCAGCAGTGCTCGACAGGGAAACGGGGAGCTGTTTTTT
TRBV25-1,many,.,12,TRBJ2-2,CASSDPPGELFF,TGTGCCAGCAGTGACCCCCCCGGGGAGCTGTTTTTT
TRBV12-3/TRBV12-4,many,.,18,TRBJ2-3,CASSPTLGLSSSTDTQYF,TGTGCCAGCAGCCCAACCTTGGGTTTGTCCTCTAGCACAGATACGCAGTATTTT
TRBV12-3/TRBV12-4,many,TRBD1,14,TRBJ1-1,CASGSSDRATEAFF,TGTGCCAGCGGTTCTTCGGACAGGGCCACTGAAGCTTTCTTT
TRBV10-3,many,.,16,TRBJ2-1,CAIAELKPEGGGEQFF,TGTGCCATCGCGGAGCTTAAACCTGAAGGCGGCGGTGAGCAGTTCTTC
TRBV12-5,few,.,14,TRBJ1-1,CASGLVPPNTEAFF,TGTGCTAGTGGTTTGGTACCCCCGAACACTGAAGCTTTCTTT
TRBV10-3,many,.,12,TRBJ1-3,CAIPRTADTIYF,TGTGCCATTCCCCGGACAGCGGACACCATATATTTT
TRBV3-1,few,.,13,TRBJ1-1,CASSPGATVEAFF,TGTGCCAGCAGCCCTGGGGCGACGGTTGAAGCTTTCTTT
TRBV29-1,many,.,12,TRBJ1-1,CSGERAGSEAFF,TGCAGCGGCGAAAGGGCGGGATCTGAAGCTTTCTTT
TRBV28,.,.,14,TRBJ2-6,CASTRDSGANVLTF,TGTGCCAGCACCCGAGACTCTGGGGCCAACGTCCTGACTTTC
TRBV20-1,.,.,13,TRBJ2-2,CSARDQVAGELFF,TGCAGTGCTAGAGATCAGGTGGCCGGGGAGCTGTTTTTT